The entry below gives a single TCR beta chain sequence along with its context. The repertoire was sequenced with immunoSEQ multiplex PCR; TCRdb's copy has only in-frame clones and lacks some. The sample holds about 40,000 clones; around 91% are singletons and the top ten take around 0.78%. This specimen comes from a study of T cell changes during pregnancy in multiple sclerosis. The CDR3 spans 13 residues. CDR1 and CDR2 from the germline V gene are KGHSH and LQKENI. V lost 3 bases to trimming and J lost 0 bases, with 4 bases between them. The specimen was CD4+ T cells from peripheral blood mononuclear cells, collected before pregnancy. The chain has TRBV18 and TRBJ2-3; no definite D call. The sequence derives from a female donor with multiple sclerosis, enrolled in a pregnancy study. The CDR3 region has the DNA TGTGCCAGCTCACCTACTAGCACAGATACGCAGTATTTT. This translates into CASSPTSTDTQYF.